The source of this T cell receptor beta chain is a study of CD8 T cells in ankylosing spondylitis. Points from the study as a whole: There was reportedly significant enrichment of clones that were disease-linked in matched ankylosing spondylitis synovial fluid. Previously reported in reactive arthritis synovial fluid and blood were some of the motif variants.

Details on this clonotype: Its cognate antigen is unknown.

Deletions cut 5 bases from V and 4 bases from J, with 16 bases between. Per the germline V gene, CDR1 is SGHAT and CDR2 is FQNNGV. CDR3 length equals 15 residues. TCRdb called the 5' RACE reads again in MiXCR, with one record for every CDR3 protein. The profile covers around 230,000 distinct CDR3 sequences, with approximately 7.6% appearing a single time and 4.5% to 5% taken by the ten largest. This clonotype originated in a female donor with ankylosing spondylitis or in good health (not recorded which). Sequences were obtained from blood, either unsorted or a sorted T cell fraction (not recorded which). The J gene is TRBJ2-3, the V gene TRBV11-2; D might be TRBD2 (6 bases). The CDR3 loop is CASSRELADADTQYF. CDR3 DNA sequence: TGTGCCAGCAGCAGAGAACTAGCCGACGCAGATACGCAGTATTTT. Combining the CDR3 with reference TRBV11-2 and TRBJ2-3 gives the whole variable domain EAGVAQSPRYKIIEKRQSVAFWCNPISGHATLYWYQQILGQGPKLLIQFQNNGVVDDSQLPKDRFSAERLKGVDSTLKIQPAKLEDSAVYLCASSRELADADTQYFGPGTRLTVL.